The 12 T cell receptor beta chains below all came from one sample that was sequenced in a study of post-analysis software for immune sequencing data. General observations from the study: TRBV5-6, TRBV5-1 and TRBV20-1 belonged to a set of roughly 5 TRBV segments that were more frequent in patients than controls.

cDNA libraries for TCR beta contained unique molecular identifiers. Using its own MiXCR run on the PCR reads, TCRdb lists one record per CDR3 protein. The table has around 400,000 distinct CDR3 sequences, approximately 33% seen once. Their antigen targets remain unknown. The sequencing sample was made of blood. The receptors originated from a girl aged 5 to 17 with multiple sclerosis.

The chain joins TRBV2 to TRBJ2-7; TRBD1 might be the D (6 bases). CDR3 size: 15 residues. The V gene lost 2 bases and the J gene lost 5 bases, with 16 bases spanning the gap. CDR1 is SNHLY and CDR2 is FYNNEI in the germline V gene. This CDR3 is CASSERTVLDHEQYF. As DNA, the CDR3 is TGTGCCAGCAGTGAACGGACAGTCCTCGACCACGAGCAGTACTTC.

This clonotype was observed a few times. V is TRBV25-1 and J is TRBJ1-6, with 7 bases matching TRBD1. This CDR3 is built from 15 residues. CDR1 is MGHDK, CDR2 SYGVNS, per germline. The V and J ends lost 0 bases and 15 bases, in that order; junction bases with no gene match: 11. The CDR3 coding sequence is TGTGCCAGCAGTGAATATAGTGGACAGGACTACTACCTCCACTTT. It translates to CASSEYSGQDYYLHF. Supplemented by reference TRBV25-1 and TRBJ1-6, the full variable domain reads EADIYQTPRYLVIGTGKKITLECSQTMGHDKMYWYQQDPGMELHLIHYSYGVNSTEKGDLSSESTVSRIRTEHFPLTLESARPSHTSQYLCASSEYSGQDYYLHFGNGTRLTVT.

CDR3 DNA sequence: TGTGCCAGCAGCTGGAGGGGGGGGCAGAGCGAGCAGTACTTC. Its protein product is CASSWRGGQSEQYF. J is TRBJ2-7 and V is TRBV7-2; perhaps TRBD2 as D (7 bases). Trimming pared 4 bases from V and 6 bases from J, leaving 16 bases between. Germline lookup yields CDR1 SGHTA and CDR2 FQGNSA. CDR3 length: 14 residues.

This clonotype was observed a few times. The rearrangement joins TRBV5-5 to TRBJ1-5; D not certain. Germline values: CDR1 SGHKS, CDR2 YYEKEE (reference sequence). The CDR3 is made up of 14 amino acids. Trimming cost V 4 bases and J 3 bases, with 11 bases left between them. In DNA form, the CDR3 reads TGTGCCAGCAGCCCGGCAGGCGCCAATCAGCCCCAGCATTTT. It is translated as CASSPAGANQPQHF.

The rearrangement links TRBV6-6 to TRBJ2-1, with TRBD1 identical over 8 bases. V shed 7 bases and J 8 bases; nucleotides not matched to a gene: 13. Germline V gene lookup returns CDR1 MNHNY and CDR2 SVGAGI (reference sequence). The CDR3 covers 15 residues. This CDR3 reads CASTRGQGRRYEQFF. The CDR3 DNA is TGTGCCAGCACCCGAGGACAGGGCCGTAGGTATGAGCAGTTCTTC.

The CDR3 DNA is TGTGCCAGCAGCTTAGCGGGGGCCTCGCGAGGTACGCAGTATTTT. Translated: CASSLAGASRGTQYF. The rearrangement links TRBV7-2 to TRBJ2-3, with D perhaps matching TRBD1 (6 bases). Germline lookup yields CDR1 SGHTA and CDR2 FQGNSA. The CDR3 runs 15 residues. V was pared by 0 bases and J by 8 bases, with 15 bases between.

This chain joins TRBV6-5 and TRBJ1-2, with TRBD1 as a possible D gene (5 bases). CDR1 and CDR2 from the germline V gene are MNHEY and SVGAGI. Trimming shortened V by 5 bases and J by 4 bases, and 14 bases separated the two germline ends. The CDR3 length is 14 residues. The CDR3 DNA reads as TGTGCCAGCAGTCCTAAGGCTCAGGGCTATGGCTACACCTTC. This gives the protein CASSPKAQGYGYTF.

This rearrangement joins TRBV4-1 to TRBJ2-2; a possible D gene is TRBD1 (5 bases). Germline V gives CDR1 MGHRA, CDR2 YSYEKL. The CDR3 has 15 residues. Trimming pared 3 bases from V and 4 bases from J, leaving 12 bases between. The chain's CDR3 is CASSQGQRVTGELFF. The CDR3 bases are TGCGCCAGCAGCCAGGGGCAGCGTGTCACCGGGGAGCTGTTTTTT.

This clonotype was seen only a few times. The chain joins TRBV29-1 to TRBJ1-1; D might be TRBD1 (5 bases). From germline, CDR1 is SQVTM and CDR2 ANQGSEA. The CDR3 spans 9 residues. The CDR3 reads CGGRTEAFF. CDR3 nucleotides: TGCGGGGGAAGAACTGAAGCTTTCTTT. Supplemented by reference TRBV29-1 and TRBJ1-1, the full variable domain reads SAVISQKPSRDICQRGTSLTIQCQVDSQVTMMFWYRQQPGQSLTLIATANQGSEATYESGFVIDKFPISRPNLTFSTLTVSNMSPEDSSIYLCGGRTEAFFGQGTRLTVV.

This clonotype was observed a few times. The V and J genes are TRBV7-2 and TRBJ2-5, with a possible D match to TRBD1 (6 bases). The J call is doubtful: the DNA matches TRBJ2-7 better. The germline gives CDR1 SGHTA, CDR2 FQGNSA. This CDR3 has 15 amino acids. CDR3 sequence: CASSLFYGQNYEQYF. CDR3 nucleotides: TGTGCCAGCAGCTTATTCTATGGACAGAACTACGAGCAGTACTTC.

The chain recombines TRBV6-1 with TRBJ2-7; a weak D match, TRBD2 (6 bases). The CDR3 sequence is 15 residues long. V lost 3 bases, J lost 1 base, and 13 bases lay in between. CDR1 MNHNS and CDR2 SASEGT come from the germline V gene. The CDR3 sequence: CASSDPWRGSYEQYF. As DNA, the CDR3 is TGTGCCAGCAGTGATCCGTGGAGGGGTTCCTACGAGCAGTACTTC.

This rearrangement joins TRBV12-3 or TRBV12-4 to TRBJ2-5; 7 nucleotides line up with TRBD1. V shed 6 bases and J 4 bases; nucleotides not matched to a gene: 8. CDR3 length: 14 amino acids. Written as DNA, the CDR3 is TGTGCCAGCAGCAGACAGGGCGTGAGAGAGACCCAGTACTTC. Translation: CASSRQGVRETQYF.